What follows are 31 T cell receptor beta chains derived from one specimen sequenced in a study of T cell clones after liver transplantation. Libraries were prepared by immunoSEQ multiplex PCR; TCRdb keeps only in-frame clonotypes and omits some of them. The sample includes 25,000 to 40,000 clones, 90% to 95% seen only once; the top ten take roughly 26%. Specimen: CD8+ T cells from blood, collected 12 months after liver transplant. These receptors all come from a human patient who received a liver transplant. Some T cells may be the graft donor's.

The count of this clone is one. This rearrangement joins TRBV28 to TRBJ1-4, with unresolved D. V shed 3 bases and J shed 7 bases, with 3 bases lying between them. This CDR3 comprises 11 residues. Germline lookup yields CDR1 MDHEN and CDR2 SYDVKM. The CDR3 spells CASSFGEKLFF. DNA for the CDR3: TGTGCCAGCAGTTTCGGTGAAAAACTGTTTTTT.

The CDR3 DNA reads as TGTGCCAGCAGCTCCGTCTCTGGAGCGAGCACAGATACGCAGTATTTT. It codes for CASSSVSGASTDTQYF. The chain links TRBV7-3 to TRBJ2-3, with D hard to call. The CDR3 has 16 amino acids. CDR1 is SGHTA, CDR2 FQGTGA, per germline. V lost 4 bases, J lost 0 bases, and 14 bases lay in between. Filled out from reference TRBV7-3 and TRBJ2-3, the complete variable domain reads GAGVSQTPSNKVTEKGKYVELRCDPISGHTALYWYRQSLGQGPEFLIYFQGTGAADDSGLPNDRFFAVRPEGSVSTLKIQRTERGDSAVYLCASSSVSGASTDTQYFGPGTRLTVL.

The CDR3 DNA is TGTGCCAGCAGCCCCTCGGGCGGGAGGGTATACAATGAGCAGTTCTTC. Amino acids: CASSPSGGRVYNEQFF. V and J are TRBV7-9 and TRBJ2-1; 9 bases are shared with TRBD2. CDR3 length: 16 amino acids. Per germline, CDR1 SEHNR and CDR2 FQNEAQ (reference sequence). The V gene end was trimmed by 5 bases and the J gene end by 4 bases; junction bases not matched to a gene: 9.

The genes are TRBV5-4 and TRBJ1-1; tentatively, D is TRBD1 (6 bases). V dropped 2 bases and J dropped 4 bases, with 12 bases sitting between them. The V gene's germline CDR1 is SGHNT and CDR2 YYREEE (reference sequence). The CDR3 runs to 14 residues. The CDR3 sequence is CASSFYGGLTEAFF. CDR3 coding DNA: TGTGCCAGCAGCTTTTACGGGGGGCTCACTGAAGCTTTCTTT.

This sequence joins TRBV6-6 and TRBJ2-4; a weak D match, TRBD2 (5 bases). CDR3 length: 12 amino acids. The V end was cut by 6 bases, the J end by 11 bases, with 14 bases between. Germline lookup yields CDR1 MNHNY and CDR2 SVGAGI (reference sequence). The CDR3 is CASSPEGSLQYF. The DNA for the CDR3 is TGTGCCAGCAGCCCCGAGGGTTCGCTTCAGTACTTC.

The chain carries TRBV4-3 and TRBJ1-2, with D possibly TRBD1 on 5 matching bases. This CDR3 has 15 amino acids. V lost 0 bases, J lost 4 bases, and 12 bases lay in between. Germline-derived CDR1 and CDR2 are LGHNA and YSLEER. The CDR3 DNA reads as TGCGCCAGCAGCCAAGACGATGGCAGGGCCTATGGCTACACCTTC. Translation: CASSQDDGRAYGYTF.

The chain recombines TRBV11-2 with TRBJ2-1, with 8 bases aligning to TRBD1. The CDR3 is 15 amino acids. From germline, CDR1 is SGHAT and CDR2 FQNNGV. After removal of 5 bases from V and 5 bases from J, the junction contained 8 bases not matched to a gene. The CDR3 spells CASSLGGQGNNEQFF. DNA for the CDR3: TGTGCCAGCAGCCTTGGAGGACAGGGCAACAATGAGCAGTTCTTC.

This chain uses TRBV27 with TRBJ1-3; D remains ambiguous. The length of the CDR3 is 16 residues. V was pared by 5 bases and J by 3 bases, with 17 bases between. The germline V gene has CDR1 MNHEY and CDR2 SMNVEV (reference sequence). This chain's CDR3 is CASSPDPTHLGNTIYF. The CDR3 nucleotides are TGTGCCAGCAGTCCGGACCCGACACATCTTGGAAACACCATATATTTT.

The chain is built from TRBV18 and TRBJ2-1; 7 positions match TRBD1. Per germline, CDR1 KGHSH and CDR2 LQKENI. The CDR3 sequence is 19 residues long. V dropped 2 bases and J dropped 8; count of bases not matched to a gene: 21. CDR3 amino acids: CASSPNRGRSSGSVDEQFF. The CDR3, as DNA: TGTGCCAGCTCACCAAACAGGGGCCGATCCTCCGGGTCTGTGGATGAGCAGTTCTTC.

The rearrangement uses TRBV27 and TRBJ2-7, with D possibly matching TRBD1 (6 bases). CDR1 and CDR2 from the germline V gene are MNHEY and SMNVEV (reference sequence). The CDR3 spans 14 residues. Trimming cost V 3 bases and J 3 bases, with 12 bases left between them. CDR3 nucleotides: TGTGCCAGCAGTTTCCAGGGGCAAGGCTACGAGCAGTACTTC. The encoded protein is CASSFQGQGYEQYF.

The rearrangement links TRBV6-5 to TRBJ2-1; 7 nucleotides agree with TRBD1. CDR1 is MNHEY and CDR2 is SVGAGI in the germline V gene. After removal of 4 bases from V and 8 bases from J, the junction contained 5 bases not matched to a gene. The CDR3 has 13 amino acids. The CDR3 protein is CASSFTGVDEQFF. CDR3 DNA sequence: TGTGCCAGCAGTTTCACAGGGGTTGATGAGCAGTTCTTC.

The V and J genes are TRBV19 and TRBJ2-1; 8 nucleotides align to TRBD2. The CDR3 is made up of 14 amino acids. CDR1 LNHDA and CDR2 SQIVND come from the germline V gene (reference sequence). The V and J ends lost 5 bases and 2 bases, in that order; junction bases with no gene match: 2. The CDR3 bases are TGTGCCAGTAGTTTTAGCGGGGCCTACAATGAGCAGTTCTTC. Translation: CASSFSGAYNEQFF.

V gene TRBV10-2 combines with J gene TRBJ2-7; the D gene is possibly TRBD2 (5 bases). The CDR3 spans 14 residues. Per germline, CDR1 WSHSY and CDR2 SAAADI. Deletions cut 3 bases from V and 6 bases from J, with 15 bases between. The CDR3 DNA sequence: TGCGCCAGCAGTGATCGGGGAGTTGGGCCCGAGCAGTACTTC. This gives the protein CASSDRGVGPEQYF.

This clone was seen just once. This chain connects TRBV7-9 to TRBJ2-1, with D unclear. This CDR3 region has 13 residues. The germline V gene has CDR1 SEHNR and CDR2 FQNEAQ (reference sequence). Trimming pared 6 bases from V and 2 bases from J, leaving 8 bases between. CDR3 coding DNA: TGTGCCAGCAGTTGGGTGGCCTACAATGAGCAGTTCTTC. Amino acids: CASSWVAYNEQFF.

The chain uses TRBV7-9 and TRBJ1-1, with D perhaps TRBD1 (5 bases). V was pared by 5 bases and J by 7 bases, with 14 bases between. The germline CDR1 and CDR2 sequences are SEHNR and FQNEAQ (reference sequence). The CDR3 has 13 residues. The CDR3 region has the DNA TGTGCCAGCAGCCCGGGAGGGGATCTTGAAGCTTTCTTT. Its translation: CASSPGGDLEAFF.

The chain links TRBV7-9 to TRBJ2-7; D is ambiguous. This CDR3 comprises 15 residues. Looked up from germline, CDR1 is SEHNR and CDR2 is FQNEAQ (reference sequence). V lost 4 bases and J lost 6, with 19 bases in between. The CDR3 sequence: CASSSPSWGLSEQYF. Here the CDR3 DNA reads TGTGCCAGCAGCTCCCCGTCGTGGGGATTAAGCGAGCAGTACTTC.

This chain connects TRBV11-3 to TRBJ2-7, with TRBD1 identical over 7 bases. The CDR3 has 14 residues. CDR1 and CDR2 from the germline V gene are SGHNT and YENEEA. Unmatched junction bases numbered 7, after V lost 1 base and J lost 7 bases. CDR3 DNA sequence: TGTGCCAGCAGCTTAGTGGCAGGGGGTGGAGAGCAGTACTTC. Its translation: CASSLVAGGGEQYF.

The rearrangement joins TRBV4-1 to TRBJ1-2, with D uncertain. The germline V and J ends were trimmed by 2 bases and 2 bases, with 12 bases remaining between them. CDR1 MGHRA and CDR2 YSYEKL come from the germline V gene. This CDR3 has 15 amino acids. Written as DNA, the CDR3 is TGCGCCAGCAGCCAACGAAGGGAGCAGAACTATGGCTACACCTTC. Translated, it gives CASSQRREQNYGYTF.

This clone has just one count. CDR3 sequence: CASSFAGGLTDTQYF. The CDR3 DNA follows: TGTGCCAGCAGCTTTGCGGGGGGACTCACAGATACGCAGTATTTT. The rearrangement uses TRBV5-6 and TRBJ2-3; 8 nucleotides agree with TRBD2. The CDR3 spans 15 residues. J was trimmed by 2 bases and V by 2 bases; bases with no gene match: 4. Looked up from germline, CDR1 is SGHDT and CDR2 is YYEEEE.

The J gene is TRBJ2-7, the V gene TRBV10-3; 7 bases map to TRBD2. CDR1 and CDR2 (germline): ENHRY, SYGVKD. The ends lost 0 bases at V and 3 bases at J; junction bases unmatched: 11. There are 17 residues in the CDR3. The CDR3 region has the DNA TGTGCCATCAGTGAGTCCCAAGCTGGAGCGGGAAGCTACGAGCAGTACTTC. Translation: CAISESQAGAGSYEQYF.

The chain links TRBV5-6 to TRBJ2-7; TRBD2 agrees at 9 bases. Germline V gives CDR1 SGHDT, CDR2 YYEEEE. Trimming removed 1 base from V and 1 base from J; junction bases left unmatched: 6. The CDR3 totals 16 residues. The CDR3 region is CASSLFRTSVSYEQYF. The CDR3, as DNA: TGTGCCAGCAGCTTGTTTCGGACTAGCGTTTCCTACGAGCAGTACTTC.

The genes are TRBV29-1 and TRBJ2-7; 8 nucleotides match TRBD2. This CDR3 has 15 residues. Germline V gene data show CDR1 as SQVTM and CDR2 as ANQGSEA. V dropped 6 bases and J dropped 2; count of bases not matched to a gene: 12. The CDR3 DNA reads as TGCAGCGTCGAACTCACCGGGACTAGGCCCTACGAGCAGTACTTC. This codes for CSVELTGTRPYEQYF.

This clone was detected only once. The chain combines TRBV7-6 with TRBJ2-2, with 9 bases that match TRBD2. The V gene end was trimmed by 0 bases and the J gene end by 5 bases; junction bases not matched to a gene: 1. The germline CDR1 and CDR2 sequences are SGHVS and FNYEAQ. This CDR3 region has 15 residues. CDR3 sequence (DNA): TGTGCCAGCAGCTTAGCAGCGGGAGGTACCGGGGAGCTGTTTTTT. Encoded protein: CASSLAAGGTGELFF.

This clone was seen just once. The CDR3 protein is CASSIHREQFF. The CDR3, as DNA: TGTGCCAGTAGTATCCACCGTGAGCAGTTCTTC. The chain employs TRBV19 and TRBJ2-1; D call uncertain. Trimming removed 3 bases from V and 9 bases from J, with 6 bases in between. Per germline, CDR1 LNHDA and CDR2 SQIVND (reference sequence). CDR3 length: 11 amino acids.

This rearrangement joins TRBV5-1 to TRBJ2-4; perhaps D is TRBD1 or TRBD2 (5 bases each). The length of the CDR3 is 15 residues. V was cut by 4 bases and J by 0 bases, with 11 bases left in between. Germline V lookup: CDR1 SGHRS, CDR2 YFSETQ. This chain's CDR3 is CASSPGRIAKNIQYF. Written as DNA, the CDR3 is TGCGCCAGCAGCCCGGGACGGATAGCCAAAAACATTCAGTACTTC.

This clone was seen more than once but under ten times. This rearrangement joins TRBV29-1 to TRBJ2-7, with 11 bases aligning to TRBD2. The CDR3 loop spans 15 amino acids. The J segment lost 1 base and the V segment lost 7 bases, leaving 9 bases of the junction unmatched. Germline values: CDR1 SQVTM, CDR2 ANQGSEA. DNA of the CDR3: TGCAGCGCGGAACTAGCGGGAGTTGCTTCCTACGAGCAGTACTTC. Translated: CSAELAGVASYEQYF.

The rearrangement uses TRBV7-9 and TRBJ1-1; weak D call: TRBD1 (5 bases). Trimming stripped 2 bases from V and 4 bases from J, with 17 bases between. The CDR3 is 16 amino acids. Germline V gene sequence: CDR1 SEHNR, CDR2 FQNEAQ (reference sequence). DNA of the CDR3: TGTGCCAGCAGCTTACCTCTGGCAGGGTCGGGCACTGAAGCTTTCTTT. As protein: CASSLPLAGSGTEAFF. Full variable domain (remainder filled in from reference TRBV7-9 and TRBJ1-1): DTGVSQNPRHKITKRGQNVTFRCDPISEHNRLYWYRQTLGQGPEFLTYFQNEAQLEKSRLLSDRFSAERPKGSFSTLEIQRTEQGDSAMYLCASSLPLAGSGTEAFFGQGTRLTVV.

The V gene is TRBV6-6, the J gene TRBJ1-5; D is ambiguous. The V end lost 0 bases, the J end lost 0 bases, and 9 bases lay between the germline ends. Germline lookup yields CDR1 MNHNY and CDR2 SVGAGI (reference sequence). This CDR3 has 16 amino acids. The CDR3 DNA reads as TGTGCCAGCAGTTACTCGTGGCAGTTTAGCAATCAGCCCCAGCATTTT. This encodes CASSYSWQFSNQPQHF.

CDR3 region: CASSAGQGTDTQYF. CDR3 nucleotides: TGTGCCAGCAGCGCCGGACAGGGGACAGATACGCAGTATTTT. The chain couples TRBV9 to TRBJ2-3, with 9 bases that match TRBD1. V gave up 3 bases and J gave up 3 bases; unmatched junction bases: 2. From germline, CDR1 is SGDLS and CDR2 YYNGEE. The CDR3 has 14 residues.

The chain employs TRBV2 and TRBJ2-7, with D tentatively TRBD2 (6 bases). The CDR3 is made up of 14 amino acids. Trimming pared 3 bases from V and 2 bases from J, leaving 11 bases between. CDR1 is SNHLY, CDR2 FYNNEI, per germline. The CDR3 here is CASSDVAVAYEQYF. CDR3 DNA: TGTGCCAGCAGTGATGTAGCGGTTGCCTACGAGCAGTACTTC. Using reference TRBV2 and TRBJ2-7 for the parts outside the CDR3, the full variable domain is EPEVTQTPSHQVTQMGQEVILRCVPISNHLYFYWYRQILGQKVEFLVSFYNNEISEKSEIFDDQFSVERPDGSNFTLKIRSTKLEDSAMYFCASSDVAVAYEQYFGPGTRLTVT.

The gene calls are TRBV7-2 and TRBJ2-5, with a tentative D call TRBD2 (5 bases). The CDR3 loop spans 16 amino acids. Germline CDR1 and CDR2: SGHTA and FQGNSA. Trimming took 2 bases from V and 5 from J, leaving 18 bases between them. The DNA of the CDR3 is TGTGCCAGCAGCTTAAACGGACCGGATCCGGGGGAGACCCAGTACTTC. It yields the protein CASSLNGPDPGETQYF.